This T cell receptor beta chain was obtained from a study of blood T cell repertoires in COVID-19. Study background: The cDNA or gDNA used as material had been derived from T cells, B-cell-depleted T cells, or PBMCs.

The CDR3 runs to 13 residues. Germline CDR1 LGHDT, CDR2 YNNKEL (reference sequence). V shed 1 base and J shed 9 bases, with 11 bases lying between them. The assay was immunoSEQ multiplex PCR, and TCRdb's table has in-frame clones only and misses some. The sample carries about 270,000 clones, around 86% recorded once. The clonotype was recovered from a man aged 35 to 55 who had recovered from COVID-19. What was sequenced was peripheral blood. V gene TRBV3-1 (or the pseudogene TRBV3-2) combines with J gene TRBJ2-3; D might be TRBD2 (6 bases). The CDR3 is CASSQGGEDTQYF. DNA of the CDR3: TGTGCCAGCAGCCAAGGGGGGGAAGACACGCAGTATTTT.